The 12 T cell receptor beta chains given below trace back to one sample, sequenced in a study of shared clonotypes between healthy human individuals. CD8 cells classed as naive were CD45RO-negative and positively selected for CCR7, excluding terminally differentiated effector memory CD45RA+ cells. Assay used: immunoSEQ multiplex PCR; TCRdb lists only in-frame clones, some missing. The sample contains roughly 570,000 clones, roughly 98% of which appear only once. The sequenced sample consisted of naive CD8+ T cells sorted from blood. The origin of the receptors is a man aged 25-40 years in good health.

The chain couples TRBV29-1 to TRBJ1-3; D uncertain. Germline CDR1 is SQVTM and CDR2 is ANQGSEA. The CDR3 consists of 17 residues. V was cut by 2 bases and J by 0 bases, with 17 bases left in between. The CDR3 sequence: CSVELLGRTSSGNTIYF. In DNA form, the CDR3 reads TGCAGCGTTGAATTATTAGGACGGACGAGCTCTGGAAACACCATATATTTT.

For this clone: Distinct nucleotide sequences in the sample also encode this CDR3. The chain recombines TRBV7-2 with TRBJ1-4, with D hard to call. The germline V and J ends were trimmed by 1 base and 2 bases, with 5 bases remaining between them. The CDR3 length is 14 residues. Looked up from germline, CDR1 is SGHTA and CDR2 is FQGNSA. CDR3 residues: CASSLVGTNEKLFF. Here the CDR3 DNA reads TGTGCCAGCAGCTTAGTAGGGACTAATGAAAAACTGTTTTTT.

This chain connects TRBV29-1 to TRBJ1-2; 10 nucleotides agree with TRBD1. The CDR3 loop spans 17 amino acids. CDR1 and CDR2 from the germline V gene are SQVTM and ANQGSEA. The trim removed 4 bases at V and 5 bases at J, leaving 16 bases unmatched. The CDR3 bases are TGCAGCGTTGCCGTGCTCTTGTGGGGACAGGGGCGATATGGCTACACCTTC. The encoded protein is CSVAVLLWGQGRYGYTF.

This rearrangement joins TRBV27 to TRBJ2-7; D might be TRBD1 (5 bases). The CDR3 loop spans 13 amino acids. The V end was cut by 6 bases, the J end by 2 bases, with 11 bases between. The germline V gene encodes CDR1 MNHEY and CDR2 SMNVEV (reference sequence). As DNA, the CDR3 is TGTGCCAGCAGCTACAGGCCGGCCTACGAGCAGTACTTC. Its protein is CASSYRPAYEQYF.

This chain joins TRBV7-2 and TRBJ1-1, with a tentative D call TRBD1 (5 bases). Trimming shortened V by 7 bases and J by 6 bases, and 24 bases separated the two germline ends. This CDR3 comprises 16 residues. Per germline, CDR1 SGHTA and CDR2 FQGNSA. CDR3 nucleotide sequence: TGTGCCAGCACCCCCCGGCTCAGGGTAGGGACCGCTGAAGCTTTCTTT. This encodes CASTPRLRVGTAEAFF.

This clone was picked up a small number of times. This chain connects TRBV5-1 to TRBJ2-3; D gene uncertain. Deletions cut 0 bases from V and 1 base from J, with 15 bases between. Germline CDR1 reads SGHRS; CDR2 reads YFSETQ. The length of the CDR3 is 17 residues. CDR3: CASSLEGPFSGTDTQYF. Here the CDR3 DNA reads TGCGCCAGCAGCTTGGAGGGCCCTTTCTCCGGCACAGATACGCAGTATTTT.

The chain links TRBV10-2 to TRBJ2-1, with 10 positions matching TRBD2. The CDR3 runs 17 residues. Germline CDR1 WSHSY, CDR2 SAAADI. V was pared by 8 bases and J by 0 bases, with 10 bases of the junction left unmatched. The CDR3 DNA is TGCGCCAGCGATAGACCGGCTAGCGGGAGCTCCTACAATGAGCAGTTCTTC. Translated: CASDRPASGSSYNEQFF.

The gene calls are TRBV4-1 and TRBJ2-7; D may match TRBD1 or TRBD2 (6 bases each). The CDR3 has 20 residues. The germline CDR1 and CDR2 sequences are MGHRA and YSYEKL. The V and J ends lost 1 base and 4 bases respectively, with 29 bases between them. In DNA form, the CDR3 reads TGCGCCAGCAGCCAAGGGACGTGGGACATAACCGCGGGACGCCCATACGAGCAGTACTTC. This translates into CASSQGTWDITAGRPYEQYF.

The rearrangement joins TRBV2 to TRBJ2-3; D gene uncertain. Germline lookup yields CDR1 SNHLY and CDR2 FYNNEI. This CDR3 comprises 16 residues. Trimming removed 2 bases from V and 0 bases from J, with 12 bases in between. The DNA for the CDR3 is TGTGCCAGCAGTGAAATGGCTACCCCTAGCACAGATACGCAGTATTTT. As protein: CASSEMATPSTDTQYF. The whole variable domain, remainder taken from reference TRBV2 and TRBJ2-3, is EPEVTQTPSHQVTQMGQEVILRCVPISNHLYFYWYRQILGQKVEFLVSFYNNEISEKSEIFDDQFSVERPDGSNFTLKIRSTKLEDSAMYFCASSEMATPSTDTQYFGPGTRLTVL.

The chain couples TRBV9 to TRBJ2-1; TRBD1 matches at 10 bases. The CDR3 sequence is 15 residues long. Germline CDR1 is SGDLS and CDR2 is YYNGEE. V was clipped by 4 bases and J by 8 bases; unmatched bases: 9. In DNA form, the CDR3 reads TGTGCCAGCAGCTCCGGGACAGGGGAGCTAGATGAGCAGTTCTTC. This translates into CASSSGTGELDEQFF.

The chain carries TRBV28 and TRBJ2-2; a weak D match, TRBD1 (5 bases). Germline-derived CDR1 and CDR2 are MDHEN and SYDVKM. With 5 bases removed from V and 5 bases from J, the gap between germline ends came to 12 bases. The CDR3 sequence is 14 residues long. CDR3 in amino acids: CASSIRQQTGELFF. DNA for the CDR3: TGTGCCAGCAGTATAAGACAGCAAACCGGGGAGCTGTTTTTT.

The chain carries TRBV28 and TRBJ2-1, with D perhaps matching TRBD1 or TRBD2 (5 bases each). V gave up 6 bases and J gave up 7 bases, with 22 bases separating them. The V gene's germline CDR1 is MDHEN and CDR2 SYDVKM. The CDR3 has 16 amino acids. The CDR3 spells CASRATGRPRENEQFF. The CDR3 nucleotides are TGTGCCAGCAGAGCAACGGGACGTCCGCGAGAAAATGAGCAGTTCTTC.